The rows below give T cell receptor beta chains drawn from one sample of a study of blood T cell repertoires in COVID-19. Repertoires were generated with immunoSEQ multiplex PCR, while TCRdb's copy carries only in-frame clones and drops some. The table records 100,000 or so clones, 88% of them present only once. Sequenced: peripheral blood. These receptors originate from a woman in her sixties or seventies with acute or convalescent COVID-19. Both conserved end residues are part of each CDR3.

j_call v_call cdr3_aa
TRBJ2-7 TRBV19 CASSSGGLAGSYEQYF
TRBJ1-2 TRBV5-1 CASSLDGTAGGYTF
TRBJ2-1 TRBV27 CASSAGTATYNEQFF
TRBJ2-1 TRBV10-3 CAISETSGHNEQFF
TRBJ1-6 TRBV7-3 CASSLSHNSPLHF
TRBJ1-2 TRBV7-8 CASSLRLTGGAEDYGYTF
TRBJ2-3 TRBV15 CATSREGLATDTQYF
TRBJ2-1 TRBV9 CASGSGSTWNEQFF
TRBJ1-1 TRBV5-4 CASSLGGGPMNTEAFF
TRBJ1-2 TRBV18 CASSLLFLSGTDYGYTF
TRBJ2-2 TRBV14 CASSQDYRGLRTGELFF
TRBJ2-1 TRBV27 CASSLAGGYNEQFF
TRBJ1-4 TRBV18 CASSPRQGDEKLFF
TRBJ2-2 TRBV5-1 CASSPATGPSGTGELFF
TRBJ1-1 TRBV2 CASRRRGLNTEAFF
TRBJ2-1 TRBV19 CASSILAGLPNEQFF
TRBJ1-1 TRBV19 CASSIDAGRLMNTEAFF
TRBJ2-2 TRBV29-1 CSADYANTGELFF
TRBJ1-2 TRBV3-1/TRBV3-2 CASSRGTGGRSYGYTF
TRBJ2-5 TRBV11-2 CASSQGALNQETQYF
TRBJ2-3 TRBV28 CASSPYTTGQGPRGTDTQYF
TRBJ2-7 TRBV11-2 CASSLGPGEQYF
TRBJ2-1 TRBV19 CASRLQGYEQFF
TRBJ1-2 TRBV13 CASSLGRGPFSNYGYTF
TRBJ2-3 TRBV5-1 CASSLGVSTDTQYF
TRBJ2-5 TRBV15 CATSREKGLAGIRETQYF
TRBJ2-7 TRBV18 CASSTQGSSYEQYF
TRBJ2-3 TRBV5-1 CASSSPGLAGTDTQYF
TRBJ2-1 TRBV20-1 CSASPGSWPFF
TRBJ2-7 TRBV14 CASSQGTTLGEQYF
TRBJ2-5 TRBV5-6 CASSLIGGTKETQYF
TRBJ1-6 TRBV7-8 CASSLSPRQGISPLHF
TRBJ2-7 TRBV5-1 CASRNIPYEQYF
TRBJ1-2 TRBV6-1 CASSESRDSVPRLYGYTF
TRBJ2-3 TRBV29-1 CSVETGADTQYF
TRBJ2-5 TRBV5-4 CASSVRTSGYETQYF
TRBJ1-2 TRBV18 CASSPDQVSYGYTF
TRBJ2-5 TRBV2 CASSSFGLPQETQYF
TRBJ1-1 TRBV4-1 CASSQDESFNTEAFF
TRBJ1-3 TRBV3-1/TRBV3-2 CASSSTPGTALGNTIYF
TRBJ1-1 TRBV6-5 CASSYGGVGTEAFF
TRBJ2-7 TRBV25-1 CASSVRDITAEQYF
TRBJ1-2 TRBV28 CASRYRDRFNYGYTF
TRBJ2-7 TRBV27 CASSLEGGYEQYF
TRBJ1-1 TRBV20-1 CSASEDGANTEAFF
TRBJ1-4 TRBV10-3 CAISVNPTGMDEKLFF
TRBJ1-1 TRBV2 CASSDGWGTMEAFF
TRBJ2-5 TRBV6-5 CASTSGTGIQETQYF
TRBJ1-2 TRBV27 CASSDQGRPRYGYTF
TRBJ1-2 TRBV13 CASSSRQTGEDWGYGYTF
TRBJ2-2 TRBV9 CASSPHGGAGELFF
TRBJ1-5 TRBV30 CAWSLPLGAQGPQHF
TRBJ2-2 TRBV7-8 CASSWRTSGIGTGELFF
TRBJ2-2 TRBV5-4 CASRAGTGVTGELFF